This TCR beta chain was observed in a study of response to subunit inactivated influenza vaccine. Study results and caveats: The authors offered the suggestion that each seasonal influenza vaccination recruits few new T cells.

This clonotype has just a few counts. Its specificity is unknown. TCRdb analysed the RT-PCR reads with MiXCR anew, one entry per CDR3 protein. This table has over 650,000 distinct CDR3 sequences, roughly 20% appearing once. The sample in question was PBMCs from blood, obtained about 5 days after vaccination. This TCR came from a middle-aged man who received an inactivated influenza vaccine.

CDR3 sequence reads: CASSQVAEGPYEQYF. CDR3 DNA: TGCGCCAGCAGCCAAGTTGCAGAGGGTCCTTACGAGCAGTACTTC. The V gene is TRBV4-3, the J gene TRBJ2-7, with D possibly TRBD2 on 5 matching bases. Looked up from germline, CDR1 is LGHNA and CDR2 is YSLEER. This CDR3 has 15 residues. V shed 1 base and J shed 4 bases, with 14 bases lying between them.